A selection of T cell receptor beta chains follows, all from one sample in a study of T cell responses to AZD1222 COVID-19 vaccine. Clones were sequenced by immunoSEQ multiplex PCR, and TCRdb holds only the in-frame ones, with some missing. The sample records 120,000 to 150,000 clones, just over 90% being singletons. This material consisted of peripheral blood, taken on day 0 of AZD1222 vaccination. Source of these receptors: an adult in good health. Both conserved end residues are part of each CDR3. Fields, in order: clone size, D gene, J gene, V gene, CDR3 DNA, CDR3 protein. D genes are given only for firm matches. A row's size may be missing; if present it is once, few, many or a size class.

.	.	TRBJ1-5	TRBV19	TGTGCCAGTAGTATCACTCGGGAGGGTCAAAGGCCCCAGCATTTT	CASSITREGQRPQHF
.	.	TRBJ2-5	TRBV3-1/TRBV3-2	TGTGCCAGCAGCTCGGGGATTGAGACCACGCCTTTTGAGACCCAGTACTTC	CASSSGIETTPFETQYF
.	.	TRBJ1-1	TRBV12-3/TRBV12-4	TGTGCCAGCAATAGGGAGTCTGAAGCTTTCTTT	CASNRESEAFF
.	TRBD1	TRBJ2-1	TRBV18	TGTGCCAGCTCACCGCCCGGGACAGGGAGTAATGAGCAGTTCTTC	CASSPPGTGSNEQFF
.	TRBD1	TRBJ1-2	TRBV2	TGTGCCAGCAGACCCTGGGGGGACCGGGACAGGGCTTATGGCTACACCTTC	CASRPWGDRDRAYGYTF
.	.	TRBJ1-6	TRBV3-1/TRBV3-2	TGTGCCAGCAGCCAAGAGACAATGGGGTCACCCCTCCACTTT	CASSQETMGSPLHF
.	TRBD1	TRBJ1-2	TRBV14	TGTGCCAGCAGCCAAGAGTTGACAGGGGGATATGGCTACACCTTC	CASSQELTGGYGYTF
.	TRBD1	TRBJ2-7	TRBV10-3	TGTGCCATCAGCCGGGACAGGACGCTCGAGCAGTACTTC	CAISRDRTLEQYF
.	TRBD2	TRBJ2-5	TRBV5-1	TGCGCCAGCAGCTCCGGGACTAGCGTACAAGAGACCCAGTACTTC	CASSSGTSVQETQYF
.	.	TRBJ2-7	TRBV4-1	TGCGCCAGCAGCCCCCAGGCTCCAAACCTCTCGTCAGAGCAGTACTTC	CASSPQAPNLSSEQYF
many	.	TRBJ2-7	TRBV3-1/TRBV3-2	TGTGCCAGCAGCCAAGGTGGGTTCAGGGCCGACGAGCAGTACTTC	CASSQGGFRADEQYF
.	.	TRBJ1-2	TRBV7-9	TGTGCCAGCAGCCAGGACAGCCTCTATGGCTACACCTTC	CASSQDSLYGYTF
.	TRBD1	TRBJ1-2	TRBV6-6	TGTGCCAGCAGTTTCACCACACCGGGACAGGGATTAGGCTACACCTTC	CASSFTTPGQGLGYTF
.	TRBD1	TRBJ1-1	TRBV7-8	TGTGCCAGCAGCTCAGGGGGGGACACTGAAGCTTTCTTT	CASSSGGDTEAFF
.	.	TRBJ1-1	TRBV6-5	TGTGCCAGCAGCTACACGTACGGGAAGCAGTATGAAGCTTTCTTT	CASSYTYGKQYEAFF
.	TRBD2	TRBJ2-3	TRBV2	TGTGCCAGCAGGGGGACTAGCGACACAGATACGCAGTATTTT	CASRGTSDTDTQYF
.	.	TRBJ2-6	TRBV6-5	TGTGCCAGCTACGCCTCTGGGGCCAACGTCCTGACTTTC	CASYASGANVLTF
.	.	TRBJ1-2	TRBV2	TGTGCCAGCAGTGAATGGGGTGTGGATGGCTACACCTTC	CASSEWGVDGYTF
.	TRBD2	TRBJ2-1	TRBV9	TGTGCCAGCAGCGCCCCGGGACTAGCGGCCGAGCAGTTCTTC	CASSAPGLAAEQFF
.	.	TRBJ1-1	TRBV9	TGTGCCAGCGTAGACAGGAACACTGAAGCTTTCTTT	CASVDRNTEAFF
.	.	TRBJ1-4	TRBV27	TGTGCCAGCAGTTTAAAGGAAACCAGGGACTTGGAAAAACTGTTTTTT	CASSLKETRDLEKLFF
.	.	TRBJ1-5	TRBV6-6	TGTGCCAGCAGTAGATATAGCAATCAGCCCCAGCATTTT	CASSRYSNQPQHF
.	.	TRBJ2-7	TRBV6-1	TGTGCCAGCAGTGAAAGAGGCAGAGTCACTTACGAGCAGTACTTC	CASSERGRVTYEQYF
.	TRBD1	TRBJ2-1	TRBV7-9	TGTGCCAGCAGCACACTGGGACAGGGGGGAGGAAATGAGCAGTTCTTC	CASSTLGQGGGNEQFF